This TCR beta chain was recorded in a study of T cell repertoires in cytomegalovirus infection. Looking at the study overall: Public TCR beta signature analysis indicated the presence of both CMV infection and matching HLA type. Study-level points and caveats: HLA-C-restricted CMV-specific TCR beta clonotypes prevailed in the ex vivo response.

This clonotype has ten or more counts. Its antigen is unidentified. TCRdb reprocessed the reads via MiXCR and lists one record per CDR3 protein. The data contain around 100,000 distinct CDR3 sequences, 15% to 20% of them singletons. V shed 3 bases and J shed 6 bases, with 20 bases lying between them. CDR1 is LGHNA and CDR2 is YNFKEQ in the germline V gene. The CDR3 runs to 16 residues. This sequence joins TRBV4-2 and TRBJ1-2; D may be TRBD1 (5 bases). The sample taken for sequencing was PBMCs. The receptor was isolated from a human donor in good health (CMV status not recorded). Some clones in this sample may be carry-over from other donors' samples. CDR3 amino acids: CASSHFPKDITNGYTF. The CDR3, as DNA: TGTGCCAGCAGCCACTTTCCGAAGGACATTACCAATGGCTACACCTTC.